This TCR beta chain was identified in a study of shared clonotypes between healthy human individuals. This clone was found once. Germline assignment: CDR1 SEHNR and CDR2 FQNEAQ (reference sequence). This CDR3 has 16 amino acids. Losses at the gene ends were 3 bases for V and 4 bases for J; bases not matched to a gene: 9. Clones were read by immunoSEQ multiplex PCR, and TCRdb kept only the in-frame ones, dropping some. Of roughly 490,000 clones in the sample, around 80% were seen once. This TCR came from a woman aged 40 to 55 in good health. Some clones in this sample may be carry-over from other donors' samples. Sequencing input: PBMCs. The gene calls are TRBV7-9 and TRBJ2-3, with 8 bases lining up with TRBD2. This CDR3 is CASSFSLAAIADTQYF. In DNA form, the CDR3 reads TGTGCCAGCAGCTTTTCACTAGCGGCAATTGCAGATACGCAGTATTTT.